The rows below give T cell receptor beta chains drawn from one sample of a study of vaccination and CD4 T cells after COVID-19. TCRdb independently ran MiXCR on the PCR reads; one entry per CDR3 protein. The sample lists around 12,000 distinct CDR3 sequences, approximately 58% seen once, with 12% in the top ten. These receptors' antigens are unknown. Sequenced material: CD4+ T cells from blood, cultured in vitro. These receptors were obtained from a human donor who had recovered from COVID-19. The CDR3 runs from the conserved cysteine through the conserved F or W. A D gene is named only where the DNA matches it firmly. Rows may omit the clone size; those that give it use once, few, many or a size class.

J gene: TRBJ1-6
D gene: -
clone size: -
V gene: TRBV6-2/TRBV6-3
CDR3 protein: CASSYSGAPRNSPLHF
CDR3 DNA: TGTGCCAGCAGTTACTCGGGGGCGCCGCGGAATTCACCCCTCCACTTT

J gene: TRBJ2-5
D gene: -
clone size: -
V gene: TRBV5-1
CDR3 protein: CASSLAGDETQYF
CDR3 DNA: TGCGCCAGCAGCTTGGCCGGGGACGAGACCCAGTACTTC

J gene: TRBJ2-4
D gene: -
clone size: -
V gene: TRBV7-3
CDR3 protein: CASSLYSRQENIQYF
CDR3 DNA: TGTGCCAGCAGCTTATATTCCAGGCAGGAAAACATTCAGTACTTC

J gene: TRBJ2-7
D gene: -
clone size: -
V gene: TRBV6-1
CDR3 protein: CASSQALEQYF
CDR3 DNA: TGTGCCAGCAGCCAAGCCCTTGAGCAGTACTTC

J gene: TRBJ2-1
D gene: -
clone size: few
V gene: TRBV7-2
CDR3 protein: CASSLKPRLGQFF
CDR3 DNA: TGTGCCAGCAGCTTAAAACCCAGACTCGGGCAGTTCTTC

J gene: TRBJ2-1
D gene: TRBD2
clone size: -
V gene: TRBV5-6
CDR3 protein: CASRSSGRPKNEQFF
CDR3 DNA: TGTGCCAGCAGGTCTAGCGGGAGGCCCAAAAATGAGCAGTTCTTC

J gene: TRBJ2-1
D gene: -
clone size: -
V gene: TRBV6-1
CDR3 protein: CASRLTQGPYNEQFF
CDR3 DNA: TGTGCCAGCAGACTGACACAGGGACCCTACAATGAGCAGTTCTTC

J gene: TRBJ2-1
D gene: TRBD2
clone size: -
V gene: TRBV30
CDR3 protein: CAWSVPTSSNEQFF
CDR3 DNA: TGTGCCTGGAGTGTACCGACTAGCTCAAATGAGCAGTTCTTC

J gene: TRBJ2-7
D gene: TRBD2
clone size: -
V gene: TRBV7-9
CDR3 protein: CASSLASGTAEQYF
CDR3 DNA: TGTGCCAGCAGCTTAGCTAGCGGGACTGCTGAGCAGTACTTC

J gene: TRBJ2-5
D gene: TRBD2
clone size: few
V gene: TRBV20-1
CDR3 protein: CSARDIWLAGGETQYF
CDR3 DNA: TGCAGTGCTAGAGATATATGGTTAGCGGGTGGAGAGACCCAGTACTTC

J gene: TRBJ2-1
D gene: -
clone size: -
V gene: TRBV20-1
CDR3 protein: CSASRVSYNEQFF
CDR3 DNA: TGCAGTGCTAGTCGGGTCAGCTACAATGAGCAGTTCTTC

J gene: TRBJ1-3
D gene: TRBD1
clone size: -
V gene: TRBV28
CDR3 protein: CASKPLRQGTGNTIYF
CDR3 DNA: TGTGCCAGCAAACCCCTCCGACAGGGGACTGGAAACACCATATATTTT

J gene: TRBJ2-7
D gene: -
clone size: -
V gene: TRBV20-1
CDR3 protein: CSAREVKQYF
CDR3 DNA: TGCAGTGCTAGAGAGGTGAAGCAGTACTTC

J gene: TRBJ2-7
D gene: -
clone size: -
V gene: TRBV10-3
CDR3 protein: CAISGYGTYEQYF
CDR3 DNA: TGTGCCATCAGTGGGTACGGGACCTACGAGCAGTACTTC

J gene: TRBJ2-1
D gene: TRBD2
clone size: -
V gene: TRBV4-3
CDR3 protein: CASSQEFWTSTYNEQFF
CDR3 DNA: TGCGCCAGCAGCCAAGAGTTTTGGACTAGCACCTACAATGAGCAGTTCTTC

J gene: TRBJ2-7
D gene: TRBD1
clone size: -
V gene: TRBV6-5
CDR3 protein: CASSYSNNRGSSYEQYF
CDR3 DNA: TGTGCCAGCAGTTACTCTAACAACAGGGGGTCATCCTACGAGCAGTACTTC

J gene: TRBJ2-5
D gene: -
clone size: few
V gene: TRBV6-1
CDR3 protein: CASKRSGYQETQYF
CDR3 DNA: TGTGCCAGCAAAAGGTCTGGGTACCAAGAGACCCAGTACTTC

J gene: TRBJ2-1
D gene: -
clone size: -
V gene: TRBV20-1
CDR3 protein: CSAPGFTFNEQFF
CDR3 DNA: TGCAGTGCCCCGGGATTTACCTTTAATGAGCAGTTCTTC